One sample yielded the 3 T cell receptor beta chains listed below, sequenced in a study of graft-versus-host responses after intestinal transplantation. Antigens of these TCRs are unknown. The protocol was immunoSEQ multiplex PCR, while the TCRdb copy is restricted to in-frame clones and leaves out a portion. Of 85,000 to 90,000 clones in the sample, around four fifths are singletons; the top ten hold about 18%. Specimen: unstimulated CD8+ T cells sorted from spleen or lymph node cells, collected before intestinal transplant. The receptors were sampled from a human donor who received an intestinal transplant.

V and J are TRBV18 and TRBJ2-7; 7 nucleotides align to TRBD1. The CDR3 consists of 17 residues. Trimming removed 0 bases from V and 2 bases from J; junction bases left unmatched: 10. Germline lookup yields CDR1 KGHSH and CDR2 LQKENI. CDR3 DNA: TGTGCCAGCTCACCACCGTCATTTAATACAGGGGCCTACGAGCAGTACTTC. Translating gives CASSPPSFNTGAYEQYF.

V and J are TRBV4-1 and TRBJ1-2; TRBD1 matches at 11 bases. Germline values: CDR1 MGHRA, CDR2 YSYEKL. V trimming: 3 bases; J trimming: 4 bases; junction bases outside the gene matches: 4. This CDR3 comprises 15 residues. CDR3 loop: CASSHPGQGVYGYTF. The CDR3 DNA reads TGCGCCAGCAGCCACCCGGGACAGGGGGTCTATGGCTACACCTTC.

This chain uses TRBV9 with TRBJ2-3; 7 positions match TRBD2. This CDR3 comprises 15 residues. Germline-derived CDR1 and CDR2 are SGDLS and YYNGEE. V dropped 0 bases and J dropped 0; count of bases not matched to a gene: 1. CDR3 nucleotides: TGTGCCAGCAGCGTAGGTAGCGGGAGCACAGATACGCAGTATTTT. It translates to CASSVGSGSTDTQYF.